This entry features one TCR beta chain sequence. Its antigen is unidentified. This sample was taken from a study of cytomegalovirus exposure and HLA in healthy donors. Whole-study context: The approximately 670 first-cohort repertoires shared a platform with the approximately 120 validation repertoires, as reported in a later analysis. Broader study findings: TCR clusters originating in the first cohort tended to co-occur in the approximately 120 validation repertoires, according to a later analysis. A list of around 160 TCR beta chains associated with cytomegalovirus was given.

The donors were members of the validation cohort comprising some 130 subjects, separate from the approximately 710-subject first cohort. This CDR3 region has 15 residues. Germline assignment: CDR1 GTSNPN and CDR2 SVGIG (reference sequence). V shed 1 base and J 5 bases; nucleotides not matched to a gene: 7. Sequenced by immunoSEQ multiplex PCR; TCRdb stores in-frame clones only, minus some. The data hold 100,000 to 150,000 clones, with 88% observed a single time. The chain carries TRBV30 and TRBJ1-2; 10 bases are a match to TRBD1. The origin of this receptor is a man younger than 45 in good health and CMV-seronegative. Sequencing was done on a sample of PBMCs. This CDR3 reads CAWSAGTGVRYGYTF. CDR3 DNA: TGTGCCTGGAGTGCCGGGACAGGGGTGAGATATGGCTACACCTTC. The entire variable domain, with the rest obtained from reference TRBV30 and TRBJ1-2, is as follows: SQTIHQWPATLVQPVGSPLSLECTVEGTSNPNLYWYRQAAGRGLQLLFYSVGIGQISSEVPQNLSASRPQDRQFILSSKKLLLSDSGFYLCAWSAGTGVRYGYTFGSGTRLTVV.